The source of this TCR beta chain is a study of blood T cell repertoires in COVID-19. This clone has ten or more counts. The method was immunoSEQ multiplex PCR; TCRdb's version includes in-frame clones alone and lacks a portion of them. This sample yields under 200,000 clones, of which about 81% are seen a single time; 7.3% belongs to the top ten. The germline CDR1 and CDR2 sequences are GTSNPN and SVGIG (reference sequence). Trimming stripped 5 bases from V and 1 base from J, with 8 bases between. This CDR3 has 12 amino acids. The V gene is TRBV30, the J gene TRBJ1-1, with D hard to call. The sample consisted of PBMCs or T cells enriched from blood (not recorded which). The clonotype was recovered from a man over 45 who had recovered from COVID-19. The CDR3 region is CAWGPSNTEAFF. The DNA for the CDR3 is TGTGCCTGGGGACCATCGAACACTGAAGCTTTCTTT.